This TCR beta chain was observed in a study of human T cells and chemical hapten exposure. For the study at large: The scalp of each patient received a weekly diphenylcyclopropenone dose for the full roughly 24-week study.

From the RACE reads, TCRdb called clonotypes with MiXCR, one entry per CDR3 protein. The profile shows tens of thousands of distinct CDR3 sequences, roughly a tenth of them singletons. Deletions cut 5 bases from V and 5 bases from J, with 10 bases between. Germline V gene data show CDR1 as SEHNR and CDR2 as FQNEAQ (reference sequence). The CDR3 runs to 13 residues. As to time point: patch test 1, 2 weeks after DPC sensitization. As for treatment: therapeutic diphenylcyclopropenone sensitization with weekly scalp DPC. About this clonotype: Antigen: not known.

Whole-study findings and limits: Compared with pre-sensitization or healthy control sets, expanded TCRs clustered more.

The starting material was whole blood, obtained in connection with sensitization to the hapten diphenylcyclopropenone (DPC). The chain recombines TRBV7-9 with TRBJ2-1; D not certain. The sequence derives from a woman between 45 and 60 years old with alopecia areata. Some clones in this sample may be carry-over from other donors' samples. The CDR3 DNA reads TGTGCCAGCAGCCCAATTCGTAACAATGAGCAGTTCTTC. The encoded protein is CASSPIRNNEQFF.